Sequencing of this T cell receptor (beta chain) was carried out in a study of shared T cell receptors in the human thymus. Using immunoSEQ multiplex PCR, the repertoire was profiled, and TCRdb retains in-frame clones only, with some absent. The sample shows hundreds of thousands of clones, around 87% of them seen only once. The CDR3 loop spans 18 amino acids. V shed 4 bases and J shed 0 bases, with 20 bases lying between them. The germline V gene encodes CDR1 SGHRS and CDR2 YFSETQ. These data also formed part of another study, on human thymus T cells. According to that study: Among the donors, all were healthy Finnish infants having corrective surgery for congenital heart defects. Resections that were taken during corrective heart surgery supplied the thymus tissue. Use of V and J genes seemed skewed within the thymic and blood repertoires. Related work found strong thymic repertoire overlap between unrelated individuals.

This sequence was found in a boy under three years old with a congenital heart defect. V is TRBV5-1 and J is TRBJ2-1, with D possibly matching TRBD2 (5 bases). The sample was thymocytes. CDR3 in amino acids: CASSRYTILARSYNEQFF. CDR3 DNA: TGCGCCAGCAGCCGCTACACGATTCTAGCTCGCTCCTACAATGAGCAGTTCTTC. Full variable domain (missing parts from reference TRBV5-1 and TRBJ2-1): KAGVTQTPRYLIKTRGQQVTLSCSPISGHRSVSWYQQTPGQGLQFLFEYFSETQRNKGNFPGRFSGRQFSNSRSEMNVSTLELGDSALYLCASSRYTILARSYNEQFFGPGTRLTVL.